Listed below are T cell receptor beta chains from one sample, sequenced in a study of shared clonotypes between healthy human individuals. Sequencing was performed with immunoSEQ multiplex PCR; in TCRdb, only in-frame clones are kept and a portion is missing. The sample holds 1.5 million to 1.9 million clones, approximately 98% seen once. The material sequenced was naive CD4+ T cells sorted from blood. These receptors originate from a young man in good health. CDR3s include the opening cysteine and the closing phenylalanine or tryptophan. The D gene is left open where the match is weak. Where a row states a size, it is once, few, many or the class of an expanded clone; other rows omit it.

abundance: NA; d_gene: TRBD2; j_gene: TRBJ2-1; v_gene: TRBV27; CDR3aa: CASRGLAVYNEQFF; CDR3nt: TGTGCCAGCAGAGGACTAGCGGTCTACAATGAGCAGTTCTTC
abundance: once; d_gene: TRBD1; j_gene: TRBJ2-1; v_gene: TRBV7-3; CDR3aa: CASSSGTGQFF; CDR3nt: TGTGCCAGCAGCTCAGGGACAGGTCAGTTCTTC
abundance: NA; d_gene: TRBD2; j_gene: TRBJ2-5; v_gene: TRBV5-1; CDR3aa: CASSPGTSGSLVETQYF; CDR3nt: TGCGCCAGCAGCCCCGGGACTAGCGGGAGTTTGGTCGAGACCCAGTACTTC
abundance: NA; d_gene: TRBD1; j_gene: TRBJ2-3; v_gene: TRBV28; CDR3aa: CASRYPDRPFPQYF; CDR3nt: TGTGCCAGCAGATACCCGGACAGGCCCTTCCCGCAGTATTTT
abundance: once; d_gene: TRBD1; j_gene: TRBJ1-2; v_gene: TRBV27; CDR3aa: CASSLFPGGAGYTF; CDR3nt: TGTGCCAGCAGTTTATTCCCAGGGGGAGCTGGCTACACCTTC
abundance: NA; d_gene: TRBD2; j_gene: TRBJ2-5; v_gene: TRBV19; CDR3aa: CASSIQAGGNQETQYF; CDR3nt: TGTGCCAGTAGTATTCAAGCGGGAGGCAACCAAGAGACCCAGTACTTC
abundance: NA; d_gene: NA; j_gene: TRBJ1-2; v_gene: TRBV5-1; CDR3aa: CASSLPTDRNYGYTF; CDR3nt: TGCGCCAGCAGCCTCCCAACCGACAGAAACTATGGCTACACCTTC
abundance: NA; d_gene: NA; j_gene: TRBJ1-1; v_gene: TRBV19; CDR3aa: CASNTLGTPNTEAFF; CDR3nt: TGTGCCAGTAATACACTCGGGACACCGAACACTGAAGCTTTCTTT
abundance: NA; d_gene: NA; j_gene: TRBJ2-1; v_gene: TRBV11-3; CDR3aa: CASSLGVENEQFF; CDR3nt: TGTGCCAGCAGCTTAGGGGTAGAAAATGAGCAGTTCTTC
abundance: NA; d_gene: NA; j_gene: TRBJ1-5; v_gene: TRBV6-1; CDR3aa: CASSEQGGSQPQHF; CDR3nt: TGTGCCAGCAGCGAACAGGGAGGTAGCCAGCCCCAGCATTTT
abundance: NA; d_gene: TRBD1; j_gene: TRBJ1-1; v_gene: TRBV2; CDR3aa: CASTLGQSTEAFF; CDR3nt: TGTGCCAGCACCTTGGGACAGTCAACTGAAGCTTTCTTT
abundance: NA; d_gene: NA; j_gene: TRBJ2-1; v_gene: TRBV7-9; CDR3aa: CASSFRRLDDGNEQFF; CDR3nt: TGTGCCAGCAGCTTCCGTCGACTAGACGACGGCAATGAGCAGTTCTTC
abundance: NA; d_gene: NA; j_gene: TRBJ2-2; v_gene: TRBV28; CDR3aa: CASRSGPNTGELFF; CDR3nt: TGTGCCAGCAGGTCGGGCCCGAACACCGGGGAGCTGTTTTTT
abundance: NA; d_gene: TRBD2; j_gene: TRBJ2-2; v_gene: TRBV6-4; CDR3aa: CASRKTSGKAGELFF; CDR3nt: TGTGCCAGCAGGAAGACTAGCGGGAAGGCCGGGGAGCTGTTTTTT
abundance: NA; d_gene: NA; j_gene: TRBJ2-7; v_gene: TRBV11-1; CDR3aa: CASTGGGIGGEQYF; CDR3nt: TGTGCCAGCACTGGTGGCGGGATAGGGGGCGAGCAGTACTTC
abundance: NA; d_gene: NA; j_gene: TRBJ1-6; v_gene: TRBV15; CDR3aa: CATSRGRNSPLHF; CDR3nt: TGTGCCACCAGCAGGGGGCGGAATTCACCCCTCCACTTT
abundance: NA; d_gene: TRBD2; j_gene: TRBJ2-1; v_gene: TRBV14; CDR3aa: CASSPRTSGYNNEQFF; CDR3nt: TGTGCCAGCAGCCCAAGGACTAGCGGGTACAACAATGAGCAGTTCTTC
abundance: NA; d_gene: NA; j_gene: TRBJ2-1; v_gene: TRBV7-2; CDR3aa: CASSLDWGAVRYNEQFF; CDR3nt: TGTGCCAGCAGCTTAGATTGGGGGGCGGTCAGGTACAATGAGCAGTTCTTC
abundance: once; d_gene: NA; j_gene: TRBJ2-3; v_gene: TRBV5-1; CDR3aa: CASSLGGTDTQYF; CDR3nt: TGCGCCAGCAGCTTAGGGGGAACAGATACGCAGTATTTT
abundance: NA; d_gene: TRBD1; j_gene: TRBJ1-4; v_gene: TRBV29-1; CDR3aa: CSVFLQGVREKLFF; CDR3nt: TGCAGCGTTTTTCTGCAGGGGGTACGTGAAAAACTGTTTTTT
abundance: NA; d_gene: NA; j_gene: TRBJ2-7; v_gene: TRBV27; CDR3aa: CASSLKGRGYEQYF; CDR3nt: TGTGCCAGCAGTTTAAAGGGTCGGGGCTACGAGCAGTACTTC
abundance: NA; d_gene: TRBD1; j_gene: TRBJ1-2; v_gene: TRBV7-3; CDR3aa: CASSAHRGRLRGYTF; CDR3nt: TGTGCCAGCAGCGCTCACAGGGGGCGCTTGCGGGGCTACACCTTC
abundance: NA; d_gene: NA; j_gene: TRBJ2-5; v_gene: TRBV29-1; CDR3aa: CSHLRDYQQETQYF; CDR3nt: TGCAGCCACTTGAGAGACTATCAACAAGAGACCCAGTACTTC
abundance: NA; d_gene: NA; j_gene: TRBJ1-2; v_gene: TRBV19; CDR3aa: CASSVMRLNYGYTF; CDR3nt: TGTGCCAGTAGTGTTATGAGGCTCAACTATGGCTACACCTTC
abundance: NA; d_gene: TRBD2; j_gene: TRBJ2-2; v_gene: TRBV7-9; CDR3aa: CASSLGLAGDNGELFF; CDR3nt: TGTGCCAGCAGCTTAGGACTAGCGGGAGATAACGGGGAGCTGTTTTTT
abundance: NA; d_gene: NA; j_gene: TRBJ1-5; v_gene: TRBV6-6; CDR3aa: CASSSAQGPANQPQHF; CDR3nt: TGTGCCAGCAGTTCTGCCCAGGGGCCCGCCAATCAGCCCCAGCATTTT
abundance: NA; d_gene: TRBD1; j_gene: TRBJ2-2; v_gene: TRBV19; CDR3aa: CASSIAGGGGELFF; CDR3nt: TGTGCCAGTAGTATAGCAGGGGGCGGCGGGGAGCTGTTTTTT
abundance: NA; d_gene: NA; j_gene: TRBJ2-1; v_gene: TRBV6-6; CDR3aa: CASSGDGLGEQFF; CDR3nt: TGTGCCAGCAGTGGGGACGGGTTAGGGGAGCAGTTCTTC
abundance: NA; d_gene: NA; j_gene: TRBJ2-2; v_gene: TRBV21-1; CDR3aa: CASSNKSSAGELFF; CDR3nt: TGTGCCAGCAGCAATAAGTCGTCGGCCGGGGAGCTGTTTTTT
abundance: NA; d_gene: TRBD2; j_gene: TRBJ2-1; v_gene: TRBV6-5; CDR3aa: CASRSGTSERDEQFF; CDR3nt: TGTGCCAGCAGGTCCGGGACTAGCGAAAGGGATGAGCAGTTCTTC
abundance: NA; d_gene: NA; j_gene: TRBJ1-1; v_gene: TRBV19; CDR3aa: CASSIRGMNTEAFF; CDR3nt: TGTGCCAGTAGTATAAGGGGAATGAACACTGAAGCTTTCTTT
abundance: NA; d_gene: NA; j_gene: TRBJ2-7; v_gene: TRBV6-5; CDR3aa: CASSYSRPDRYEQYF; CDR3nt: TGTGCCAGCAGTTACTCGAGGCCGGACCGCTACGAGCAGTACTTC
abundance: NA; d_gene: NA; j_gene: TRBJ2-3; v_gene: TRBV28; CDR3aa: CASSSSSSHTDTQYF; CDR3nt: TGTGCCAGCAGTTCGTCTAGCAGCCACACAGATACGCAGTATTTT
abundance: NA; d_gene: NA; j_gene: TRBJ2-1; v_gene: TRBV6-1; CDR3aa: CASSEARGGASYNEQFF; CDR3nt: TGTGCCAGCAGTGAAGCGCGTGGGGGGGCGAGTTACAATGAGCAGTTCTTC
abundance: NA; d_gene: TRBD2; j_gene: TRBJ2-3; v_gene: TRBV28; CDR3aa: CASSISGGSDTQYF; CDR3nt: TGTGCCAGCAGTATCTCGGGAGGATCAGATACGCAGTATTTT
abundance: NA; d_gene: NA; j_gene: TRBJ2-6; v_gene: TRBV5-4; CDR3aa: CASSSYSWKDGISGANVLTF; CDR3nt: TGTGCCAGCAGCTCGTATTCTTGGAAGGACGGTATCTCTGGGGCCAACGTCCTGACTTTC
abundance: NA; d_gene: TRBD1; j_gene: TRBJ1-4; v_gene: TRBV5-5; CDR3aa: CASSSEGGTGYEKLFF; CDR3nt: TGTGCCAGCAGCTCCGAAGGGGGGACAGGGTATGAAAAACTGTTTTTT
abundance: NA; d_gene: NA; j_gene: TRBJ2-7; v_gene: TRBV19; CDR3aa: CASSMDRGYEQYF; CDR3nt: TGTGCCAGTAGTATGGATAGGGGATACGAGCAGTACTTC
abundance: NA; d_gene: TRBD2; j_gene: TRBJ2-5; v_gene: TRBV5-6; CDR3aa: CASSPRIAGGGETQYF; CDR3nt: TGTGCCAGCAGCCCGCGGATAGCGGGAGGGGGAGAGACCCAGTACTTC
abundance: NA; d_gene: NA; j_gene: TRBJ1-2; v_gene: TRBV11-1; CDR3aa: CASSWGTNYGYTF; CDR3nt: TGTGCCAGCAGCTGGGGAACTAACTATGGCTACACCTTC
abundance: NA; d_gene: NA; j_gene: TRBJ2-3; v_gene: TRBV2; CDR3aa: CASSTGARSSTDTQYF; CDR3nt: TGTGCCAGCAGCACCGGGGCCCGGAGTAGCACAGATACGCAGTATTTT
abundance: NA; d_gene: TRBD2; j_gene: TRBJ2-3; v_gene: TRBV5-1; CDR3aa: CASSGGTSGSWTDTQYF; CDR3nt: TGCGCCAGCAGCGGGGGGACTAGCGGGAGCTGGACAGATACGCAGTATTTT
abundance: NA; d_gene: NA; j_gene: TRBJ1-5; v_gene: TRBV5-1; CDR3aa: CASSVDTGLNQPQHF; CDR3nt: TGCGCCAGCAGCGTCGATACAGGCCTTAATCAGCCCCAGCATTTT
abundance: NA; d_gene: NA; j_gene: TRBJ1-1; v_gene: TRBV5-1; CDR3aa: CASSFWGEWNTEAFF; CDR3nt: TGCGCCAGCAGCTTCTGGGGCGAGTGGAACACTGAAGCTTTCTTT
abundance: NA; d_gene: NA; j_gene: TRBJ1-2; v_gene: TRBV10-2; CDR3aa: CASSESSGIYGYTF; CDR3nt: TGCGCCAGCAGTGAGTCGAGTGGAATCTATGGCTACACCTTC